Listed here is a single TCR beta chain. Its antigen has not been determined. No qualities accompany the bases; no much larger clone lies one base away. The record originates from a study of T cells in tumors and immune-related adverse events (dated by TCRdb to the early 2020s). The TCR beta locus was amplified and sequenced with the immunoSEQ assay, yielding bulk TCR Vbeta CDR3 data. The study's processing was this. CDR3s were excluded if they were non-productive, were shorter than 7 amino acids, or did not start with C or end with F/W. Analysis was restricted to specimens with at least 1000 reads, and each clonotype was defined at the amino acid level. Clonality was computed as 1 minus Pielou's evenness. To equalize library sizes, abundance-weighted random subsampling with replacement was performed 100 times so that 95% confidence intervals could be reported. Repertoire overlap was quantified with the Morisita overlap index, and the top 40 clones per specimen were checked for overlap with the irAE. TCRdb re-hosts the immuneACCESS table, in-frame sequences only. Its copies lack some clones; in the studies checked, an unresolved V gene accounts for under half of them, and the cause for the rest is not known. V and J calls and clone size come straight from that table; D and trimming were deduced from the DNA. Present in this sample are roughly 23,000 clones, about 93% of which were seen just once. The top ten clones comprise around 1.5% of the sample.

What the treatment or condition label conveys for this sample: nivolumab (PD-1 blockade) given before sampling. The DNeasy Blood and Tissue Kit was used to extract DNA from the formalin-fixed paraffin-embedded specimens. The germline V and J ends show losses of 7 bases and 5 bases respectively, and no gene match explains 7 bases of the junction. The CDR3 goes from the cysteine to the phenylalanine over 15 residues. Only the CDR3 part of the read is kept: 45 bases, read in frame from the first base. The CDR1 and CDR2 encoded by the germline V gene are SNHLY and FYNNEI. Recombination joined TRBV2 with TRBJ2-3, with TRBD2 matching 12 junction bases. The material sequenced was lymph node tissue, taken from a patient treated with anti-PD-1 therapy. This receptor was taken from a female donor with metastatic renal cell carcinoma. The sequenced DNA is TGTGCCAGCATCCAACTAGCGGGAGGCATAGATACGCAGTATTTT. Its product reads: CASIQLAGGIDTQYF. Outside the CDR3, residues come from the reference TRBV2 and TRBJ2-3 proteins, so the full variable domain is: EPEVTQTPSHQVTQMGQEVILRCVPISNHLYFYWYRQILGQKVEFLVSFYNNEISEKSEIFDDQFSVERPDGSNFTLKIRSTKLEDSAMYFCASIQLAGGIDTQYFGPGTRLTVL.